These T cell receptor beta chains were read from a single sample in a study of T cell repertoires in cytomegalovirus infection. No cognate antigen is known for these TCRs. TCRdb independently ran MiXCR on the reads; one entry per CDR3 protein. The sample has 150,000 or so distinct CDR3 sequences; less than 25% are singletons. The sequences come from CD8+ T cells from cultured PBMCs, collected from culture after CMV antigen stimulation. The origin of the receptors is a human donor in good health (CMV status not recorded). Some clones in this sample may be carry-over from other donors' samples. The CDR3 runs from the conserved cysteine through the conserved F or W. D genes are given only for firm matches. Clone size, where shown, is once, few, many, or a class for clones that have expanded.

D gene	clone size	V gene	J gene	CDR3 DNA	CDR3 protein
.	.	TRBV19	TRBJ2-7	TGTGCCAGTAGTACACGTTTTAAAGGGAGGAACGAGCAGTACTTC	CASSTRFKGRNEQYF
.	.	TRBV12-3/TRBV12-4	TRBJ1-2	TGTGCCAGCAGTTTTGAGGCAGGGGAGCGACGCTACACCTTC	CASSFEAGERRYTF
TRBD1	few	TRBV7-2	TRBJ2-7	TGTGCCAGCAGCTCCCGCCCGGACAGGGGGTACGAGCAGTACTTC	CASSSRPDRGYEQYF
TRBD1	.	TRBV7-2	TRBJ2-7	TGTGCCAGCAGCTTAGCCGTGGGTCGCAGGGGGCCTAGCTACGAGCAGTACTTC	CASSLAVGRRGPSYEQYF
.	.	TRBV7-9	TRBJ1-4	TGTGCCAGTAGCGAGTCGGGACACCTTAATGAAAAACTGTTTTTT	CASSESGHLNEKLFF
.	once	TRBV13	TRBJ2-1	TGTGCCAGCAGCGCCGGGACACCACCCAATGAGCAGTTCTTC	CASSAGTPPNEQFF
TRBD1	once	TRBV2	TRBJ2-7	TGTGCCAGCAGTGTCAACAGGGGGGACGAGCAGTACTTC	CASSVNRGDEQYF
TRBD2	few	TRBV7-2	TRBJ2-1	TGTGCCAGCAGCGGATCTAGCGGGATCGGGGCTTGGAATGAGCAGTTCTTC	CASSGSSGIGAWNEQFF
TRBD1	.	TRBV6-4	TRBJ2-3	TGTGCCAGCAGTGACGTGGGACAGGGGCTAGATACGCAGTATTTT	CASSDVGQGLDTQYF
TRBD1	few	TRBV4-1	TRBJ2-1	TGCGCCAGCGCGCAGGGGGCGGTCAATGAGCAGTTCTTC	CASAQGAVNEQFF
TRBD1	many	TRBV11-2	TRBJ2-7	TGTGCCAGCAGCGCTCCCGGGACAGAACACTACGAGCAGTACTTC	CASSAPGTEHYEQYF
.	.	TRBV14	TRBJ1-4	TGTGCCAGCAGCCCGCCAGGGCCAACTAATGAAAAACTGTTTTTT	CASSPPGPTNEKLFF
TRBD2	once	TRBV4-1	TRBJ2-3	TGCGCCAGCAGCCAACAACTAGCGGGGCCGGATACGCAGTATTTT	CASSQQLAGPDTQYF
.	.	TRBV12-3/TRBV12-4	TRBJ1-2	TGTGCCAGCAGTTTAAGAGGGGTAAATGGCTACACCTTC	CASSLRGVNGYTF
.	few	TRBV7-2	TRBJ1-2	TGTGCCAGCAGCTTTCTCAGGGACCGCTATGGCTACACCTTC	CASSFLRDRYGYTF
.	few	TRBV12-3/TRBV12-4	TRBJ1-4	TGTGCCAGCAGTGGGGGACACTCTGCAACTAATGAAAAACTGTTTTTT	CASSGGHSATNEKLFF
.	.	TRBV7-9	TRBJ1-2	TGTGCCAGCAGCTTAGCGGGGCCCTATGGCTACACCTTC	CASSLAGPYGYTF
.	.	TRBV12-3/TRBV12-4	TRBJ1-4	TGTGCCAGCAGTCTTTCGACCGGGATTAATGAAAAACTGTTTTTT	CASSLSTGINEKLFF
.	.	TRBV15	TRBJ1-1	TGTGCCACCTCGGCTTTCTTGCAACGGGACACTGAAGCTTTCTTT	CATSAFLQRDTEAFF
TRBD1	.	TRBV7-9	TRBJ1-1	TGTGCCAGCAGCTTACCACAGGGGTCGAACACTGAAGCTTTCTTT	CASSLPQGSNTEAFF
.	.	TRBV4-1	TRBJ2-7	TGCGCCAGCAGCATCCGGGACGGCGCCTACGAGCAGTACTTC	CASSIRDGAYEQYF
.	few	TRBV28	TRBJ2-3	TGTGCCAGCACCACTCCCGGGAGTACTAGCACAGATACGCAGTATTTT	CASTTPGSTSTDTQYF
TRBD2	.	TRBV7-8	TRBJ2-5	TGTGCCAGCAGCTTTACACTAGCGGGGGCCGTCCCCTCGGAAGAGACCCAGTACTTC	CASSFTLAGAVPSEETQYF
TRBD1	few	TRBV5-4	TRBJ2-7	TGTGCCAGCAGCTTTGGGGACAGGGGGACGAGAGAGCAGTACTTC	CASSFGDRGTREQYF
.	few	TRBV7-2	TRBJ1-1	TGTGCCAGCAGCTCATCACGGGATTACACTGAAGCTTTCTTT	CASSSSRDYTEAFF
TRBD1	.	TRBV6-2/TRBV6-3	TRBJ2-7	TGTGCCAGCAGGCCCGGGACAGGGGGCCTCTACGAGCAGTACTTC	CASRPGTGGLYEQYF
.	.	TRBV6-5	TRBJ1-4	TGTGCCAGCAGTTACGCGGGCGGAATGAATGAAAAACTGTTTTTT	CASSYAGGMNEKLFF
.	.	TRBV20-1	TRBJ2-7	TGCAGTGCTAGTGGGGGGGCTTCCTACGAGCAGTACTTC	CSASGGASYEQYF
.	.	TRBV14	TRBJ2-1	TGTGCCAGCAGCTTTCCAGGGGCCACCTACAATGAGCAGTTCTTC	CASSFPGATYNEQFF
TRBD2	few	TRBV7-2	TRBJ2-3	TGTGCCAGCAGTAGCCCAGGGGCTAGCGGGGCCACCTCTCCCACAGATACGCAGTATTTT	CASSSPGASGATSPTDTQYF
.	.	TRBV5-6	TRBJ1-1	TGTGCCAGCAGCTTGTTAGGGAACATGAACACTGAAGCTTTCTTT	CASSLLGNMNTEAFF
TRBD1	.	TRBV4-3	TRBJ1-2	TGCGCCAGCAGCCAAGATGGACAGGGGGCTATATGGGGCTACACCTTC	CASSQDGQGAIWGYTF
TRBD1	.	TRBV27	TRBJ1-5	TGTGCCAGCACCGACAGGGTCAATCAGCCCCAGCATTTT	CASTDRVNQPQHF
.	few	TRBV4-1	TRBJ2-5	TGCGCCAGCAGCCAGGTCTGGACAGAAGAGACCCAGTACTTC	CASSQVWTEETQYF
TRBD1	.	TRBV12-3/TRBV12-4	TRBJ1-1	TGTGCCAGCAGTCCGGACAGGAGAAACACTGAAGCTTTCTTT	CASSPDRRNTEAFF
.	.	TRBV7-9	TRBJ1-2	TGTGCCAGCAGCTTAGCGGGCGATGGGAATGGCTACACCTTC	CASSLAGDGNGYTF
.	many	TRBV9	TRBJ2-7	TGTGCCAGCAGCGTAGGACAGTCCCCCTACGAGCAGTACTTC	CASSVGQSPYEQYF
.	many	TRBV11-1	TRBJ1-6	TGTGCCAGCAGCCCAAGTCGCACAGAGAATTCACCCCTCCACTTT	CASSPSRTENSPLHF
.	once	TRBV12-3/TRBV12-4	TRBJ1-4	TGTGCCAGCAGTTTTGACGGAAGGGTGTTTTTT	CASSFDGRVFF
TRBD1	few	TRBV27	TRBJ1-6	TGTGCCAGCACCCATGGGAACAGGGGGAGGAATTCACCCCTCCACTTT	CASTHGNRGRNSPLHF
.	.	TRBV9	TRBJ2-1	TGTGCCAGCAGCGACTCCTCTGAGCAGTTCTTC	CASSDSSEQFF
.	.	TRBV12-3/TRBV12-4	TRBJ1-5	TGTGCCAGCAGAAGCGGAGGGCTCAATCAGCCCCAGCATTTT	CASRSGGLNQPQHF
TRBD1	.	TRBV7-9	TRBJ2-4	TGTGCCAGCAGCTTAGGGACAGGCGAAAACATTCAGTACTTC	CASSLGTGENIQYF
TRBD2	.	TRBV6-8	TRBJ2-5	TGTGCCAGCAGTCCTCAGTCTAGCGGGGGTCGGGAGACCCAGTACTTC	CASSPQSSGGRETQYF
.	.	TRBV7-9	TRBJ2-1	TGTGCCAGCAGCCTAGGGGGGCGGAGGACTTACAATGAGCAGTTCTTC	CASSLGGRRTYNEQFF
.	.	TRBV4-1	TRBJ2-7	TGCGCCAGCAGCCAAGATAGGGGGGGATTCTCCTACGAGCAGTACTTC	CASSQDRGGFSYEQYF
.	.	TRBV12-5	TRBJ2-3	TGTGCTAGTGGTTTGGAATCGATCACAGATACGCAGTATTTT	CASGLESITDTQYF
TRBD1	few	TRBV28	TRBJ2-7	TGTGCCAGCAGTCCAATTACGGGGACAGGGGACTACGAGCAGTACTTC	CASSPITGTGDYEQYF
TRBD1	.	TRBV6-2/TRBV6-3	TRBJ1-4	TGTGCCAGCAGTTACTCGATAGATCTGGACAGGGGCGATGAAAAACTGTTTTTT	CASSYSIDLDRGDEKLFF
TRBD1	few	TRBV7-2	TRBJ2-7	TGTGCCAGCAGCGTACTGTCGGGACAGGGGGTCTACGAGCAGTACTTC	CASSVLSGQGVYEQYF
.	.	TRBV12-3/TRBV12-4	TRBJ1-1	TGTGCCAGTGTTCGAGGGGCGAGGGCTGAAGCTTTCTTT	CASVRGARAEAFF
TRBD2	many	TRBV7-2	TRBJ2-7	TGTGCCAGCAGTTCTAGCGGGGGGGCCTACGAGCAGTACTTC	CASSSSGGAYEQYF
.	.	TRBV6-2/TRBV6-3	TRBJ2-1	TGTGCCAGCAGTTACTCGGGCAGTACAATGACCGAGGGAAATGAGCAGTTCTTC	CASSYSGSTMTEGNEQFF
.	.	TRBV2	TRBJ2-2	TGTGCCAGCGTGGGGGGATACACCGGGGAGCTGTTTTTT	CASVGGYTGELFF
.	.	TRBV9	TRBJ1-4	TGTGCCAGCAGCCGCGGGGGAGCAACTAATGAAAAACTGTTTTTT	CASSRGGATNEKLFF
.	.	TRBV27	TRBJ1-4	TGTGCCAGCAGTTTAAGAGCTACCGCCTCGGGACTGTTTTTT	CASSLRATASGLFF